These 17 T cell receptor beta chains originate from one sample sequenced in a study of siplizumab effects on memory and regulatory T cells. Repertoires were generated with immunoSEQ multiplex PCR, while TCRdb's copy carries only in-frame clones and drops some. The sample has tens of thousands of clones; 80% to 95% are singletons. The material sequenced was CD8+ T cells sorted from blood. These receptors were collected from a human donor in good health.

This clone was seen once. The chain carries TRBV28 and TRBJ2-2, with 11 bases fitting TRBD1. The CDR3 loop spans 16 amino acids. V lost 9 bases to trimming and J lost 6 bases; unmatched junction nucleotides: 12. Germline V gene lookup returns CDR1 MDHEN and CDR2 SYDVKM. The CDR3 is CARPCSWDRGAGELFF. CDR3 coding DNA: TGTGCCAGGCCATGTTCGTGGGACAGGGGGGCCGGGGAGCTGTTTTTT.

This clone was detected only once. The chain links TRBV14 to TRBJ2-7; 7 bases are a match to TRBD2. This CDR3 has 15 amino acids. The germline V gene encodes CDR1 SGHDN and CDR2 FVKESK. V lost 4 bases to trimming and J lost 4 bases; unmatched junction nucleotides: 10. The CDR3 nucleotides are TGTGCCAGCAGCCCAGCAAGGGAGGGCCTGTACGAGCAGTACTTC. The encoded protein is CASSPAREGLYEQYF.

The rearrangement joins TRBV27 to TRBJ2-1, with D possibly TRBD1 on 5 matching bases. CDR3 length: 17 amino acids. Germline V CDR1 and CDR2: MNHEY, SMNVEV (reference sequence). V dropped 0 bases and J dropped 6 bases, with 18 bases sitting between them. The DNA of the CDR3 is TGTGCCAGCAGTTTATCGGAAGTCAGTTGGGGCCCCAATGAGCAGTTCTTC. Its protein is CASSLSEVSWGPNEQFF.

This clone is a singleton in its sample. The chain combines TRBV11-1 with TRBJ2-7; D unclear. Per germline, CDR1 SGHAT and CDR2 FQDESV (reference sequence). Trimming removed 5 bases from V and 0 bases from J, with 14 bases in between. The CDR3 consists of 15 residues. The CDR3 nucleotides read TGTGCCAGCAGCAAGGGAAGCGTTAGCTCCTACGAGCAGTACTTC. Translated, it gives CASSKGSVSSYEQYF.

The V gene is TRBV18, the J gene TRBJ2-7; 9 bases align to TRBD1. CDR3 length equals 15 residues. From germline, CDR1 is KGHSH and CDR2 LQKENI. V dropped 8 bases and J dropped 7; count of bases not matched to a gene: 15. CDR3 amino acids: CASATGTGLYGEQYF. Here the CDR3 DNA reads TGTGCCAGCGCGACCGGGACAGGGCTTTACGGGGAGCAGTACTTC.

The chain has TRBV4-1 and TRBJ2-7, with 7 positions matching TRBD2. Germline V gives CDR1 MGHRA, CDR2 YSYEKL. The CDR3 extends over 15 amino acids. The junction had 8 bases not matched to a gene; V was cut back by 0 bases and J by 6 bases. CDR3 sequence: CASSQEGGSGGEQYF. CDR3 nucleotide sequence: TGCGCCAGCAGCCAAGAGGGGGGGTCGGGTGGCGAGCAGTACTTC.

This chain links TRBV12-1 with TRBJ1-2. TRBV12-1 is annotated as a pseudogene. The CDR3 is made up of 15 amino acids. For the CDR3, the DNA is TGTGCCAGCAGCCCCCCTGCCAGCCGCAACTATGGCTACACCTTC. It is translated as CASSPPASRNYGYTF.

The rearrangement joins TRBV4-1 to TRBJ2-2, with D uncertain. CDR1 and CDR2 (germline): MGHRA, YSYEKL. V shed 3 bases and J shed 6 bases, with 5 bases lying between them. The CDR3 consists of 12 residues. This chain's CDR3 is CASSQNAGELFF. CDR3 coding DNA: TGCGCCAGCAGCCAGAATGCCGGGGAGCTGTTTTTT.

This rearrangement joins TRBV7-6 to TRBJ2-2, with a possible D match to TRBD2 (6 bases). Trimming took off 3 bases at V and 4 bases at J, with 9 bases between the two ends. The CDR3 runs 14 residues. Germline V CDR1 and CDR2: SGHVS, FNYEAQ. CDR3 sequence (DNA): TGTGCCAGCAGCTTGATGGGGGGCACCGGGGAGCTGTTTTTT. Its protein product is CASSLMGGTGELFF. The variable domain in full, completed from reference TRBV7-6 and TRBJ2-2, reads GAGVSQSPRYKVTKRGQDVALRCDPISGHVSLYWYRQALGQGPEFLTYFNYEAQQDKSGLPNDRFSAERPEGSISTLTIQRTEQRDSAMYRCASSLMGGTGELFFGEGSRLTVL.

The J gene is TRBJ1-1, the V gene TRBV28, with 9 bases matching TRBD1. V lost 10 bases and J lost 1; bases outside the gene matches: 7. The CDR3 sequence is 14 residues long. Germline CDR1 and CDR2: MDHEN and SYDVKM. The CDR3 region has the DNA TGTGCCACCCTGGCGACAGGGGGGAACACTGAAGCTTTCTTT. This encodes CATLATGGNTEAFF.

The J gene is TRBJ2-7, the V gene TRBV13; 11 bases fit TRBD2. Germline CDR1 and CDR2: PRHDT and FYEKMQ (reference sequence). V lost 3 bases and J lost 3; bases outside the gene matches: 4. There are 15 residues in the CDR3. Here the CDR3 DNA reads TGTGCCAGCAGCTTCGGGACTAGCGGAAACTACGAGCAGTACTTC. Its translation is CASSFGTSGNYEQYF.

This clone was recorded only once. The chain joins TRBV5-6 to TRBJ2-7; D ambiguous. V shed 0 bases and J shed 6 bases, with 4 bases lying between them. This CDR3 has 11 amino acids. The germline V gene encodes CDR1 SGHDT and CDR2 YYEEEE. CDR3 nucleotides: TGTGCCAGCAGCTTGGGGTTCGAGCAGTACTTC. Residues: CASSLGFEQYF.

The CDR3 nucleotides read TGTGCCAGTAGGAGGGCCGAGGACCTCGAGGCTTTCTTT. It is translated as CASRRAEDLEAFF. This sequence joins TRBV19 and TRBJ1-1; D ambiguous. The CDR3 sequence is 13 residues long. Between the trimmed V and J ends, which lost 6 bases and 11 bases, there was a span of 19 bases. The germline V gene encodes CDR1 LNHDA and CDR2 SQIVND (reference sequence). Full variable domain (rest looked up from reference TRBV19 and TRBJ1-1): DGGITQSPKYLFRKEGQNVTLSCEQNLNHDAMYWYRQDPGQGLRLIYYSQIVNDFQKGDIAEGYSVSREKKESFPLTVTSAQKNPTAFYLCASRRAEDLEAFFGQGTRLTVV.

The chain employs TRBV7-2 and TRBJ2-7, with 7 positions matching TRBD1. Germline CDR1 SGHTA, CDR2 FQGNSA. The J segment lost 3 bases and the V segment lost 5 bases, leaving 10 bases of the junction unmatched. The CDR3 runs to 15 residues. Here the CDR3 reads CASSTRQGWVYEQYF. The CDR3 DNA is TGTGCCAGCAGCACCCGACAGGGTTGGGTCTACGAGCAGTACTTC.

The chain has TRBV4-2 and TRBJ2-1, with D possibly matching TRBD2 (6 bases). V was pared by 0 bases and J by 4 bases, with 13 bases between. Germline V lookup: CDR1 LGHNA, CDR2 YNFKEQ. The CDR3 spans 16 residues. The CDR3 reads CASSQDVGGVYNEQFF. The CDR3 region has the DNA TGTGCCAGCAGCCAAGATGTGGGGGGTGTTTACAATGAGCAGTTCTTC.

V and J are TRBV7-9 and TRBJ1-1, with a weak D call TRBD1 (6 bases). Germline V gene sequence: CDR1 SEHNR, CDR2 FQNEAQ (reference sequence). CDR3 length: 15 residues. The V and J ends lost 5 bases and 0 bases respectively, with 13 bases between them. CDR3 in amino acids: CASSLQQGVNTEAFF. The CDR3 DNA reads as TGTGCCAGCAGCCTCCAACAGGGCGTGAACACTGAAGCTTTCTTT.

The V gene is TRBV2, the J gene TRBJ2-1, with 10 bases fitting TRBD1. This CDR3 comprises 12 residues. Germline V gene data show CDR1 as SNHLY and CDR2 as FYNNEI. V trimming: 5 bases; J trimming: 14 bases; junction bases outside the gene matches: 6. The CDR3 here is CASSTPGQGKFF. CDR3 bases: TGTGCCAGCAGTACCCCGGGACAGGGGAAGTTCTTC.